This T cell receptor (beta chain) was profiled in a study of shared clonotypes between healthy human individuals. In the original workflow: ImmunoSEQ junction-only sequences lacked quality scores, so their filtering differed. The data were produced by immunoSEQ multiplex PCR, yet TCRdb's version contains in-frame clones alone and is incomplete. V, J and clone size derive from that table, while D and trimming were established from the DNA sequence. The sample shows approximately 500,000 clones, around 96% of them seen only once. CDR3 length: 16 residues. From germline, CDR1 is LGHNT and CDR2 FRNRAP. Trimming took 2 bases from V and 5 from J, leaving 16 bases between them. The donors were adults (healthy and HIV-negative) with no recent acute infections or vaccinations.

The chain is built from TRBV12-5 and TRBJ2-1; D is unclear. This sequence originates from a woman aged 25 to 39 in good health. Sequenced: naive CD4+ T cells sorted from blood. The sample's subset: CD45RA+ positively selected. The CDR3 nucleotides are TGTGCTAGTGGTTTGAACCCGGGCCCCAATAACAATGAGCAGTTCTTC. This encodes CASGLNPGPNNNEQFF.